These 22 T cell receptor beta chains were sequenced from one sample in a study of T cells in Graves' hyperthyroidism and ophthalmopathy. TCR beta CDR3 regions were amplified from RNA. TCR CDR3 underwent first-round RT-PCR with the HTBI primer set. MiXCR was run by TCRdb on the multiplex PCR reads, yielding one entry per CDR3 protein. The sample holds 500,000 or so distinct CDR3 sequences, approximately 16% seen once. The sequencing sample was made of blood. The receptors derive from a woman aged 25 to 45 with Graves' ophthalmopathy.

The V gene is TRBV18, the J gene TRBJ2-7; 9 bases map to TRBD2. The CDR3 is 17 residues long. Germline CDR1 reads KGHSH; CDR2 reads LQKENI. Trimming took 3 bases from V and 2 from J; bases not matched to a gene: 11. This CDR3 reads CASSPWGLALLTYEQYF. Written as DNA, the CDR3 is TGTGCCAGCTCACCTTGGGGACTAGCATTATTAACCTACGAGCAGTACTTC.

This clonotype was recorded a few times. The chain employs TRBV4-1 and TRBJ2-1; D perhaps matches TRBD2 (5 bases). This CDR3 spans 14 amino acids. The germline V and J ends were trimmed by 1 base and 8 bases, with 12 bases remaining between them. From germline, CDR1 is MGHRA and CDR2 YSYEKL. The CDR3 spells CASSQVGLADEQFF. The CDR3 DNA reads as TGCGCCAGCAGCCAAGTCGGGCTAGCCGATGAGCAGTTCTTC.

The chain couples TRBV6-1 to TRBJ2-3; 8 bases agree with TRBD2. Germline V gene lookup returns CDR1 MNHNS and CDR2 SASEGT. This CDR3 spans 15 amino acids. The trim removed 2 bases at V and 1 base at J, leaving 2 bases unmatched. The CDR3 spells CASSELAGRTDTQYF. The CDR3 DNA is TGTGCCAGCAGTGAACTAGCGGGCCGCACAGATACGCAGTATTTT.

This clonotype was observed many times. The J gene is TRBJ2-1, the V gene TRBV7-8; no reliable D call. Germline values: CDR1 SGHVS, CDR2 FQNEAQ. This CDR3 is 13 amino acids long. V was trimmed by 1 base and J by 6 bases, leaving 7 bases between them. The CDR3 spells CASSLELSNEQFF. The CDR3, as DNA: TGTGCCAGCAGCTTAGAGCTCAGCAATGAGCAGTTCTTC.

V is TRBV15 and J is TRBJ1-5; the match to TRBD1 covers 7 bases. CDR3 length: 15 residues. The trim removed 5 bases at V and 1 base at J, leaving 5 bases unmatched. Germline CDR1 reads LNHNV; CDR2 reads YYDKDF (reference sequence). CDR3 sequence reads: CATSEGGGSNQPQHF. CDR3 coding DNA: TGTGCCACCAGCGAAGGGGGCGGGAGCAATCAGCCCCAGCATTTT.

The chain is built from TRBV12-3 or TRBV12-4 and TRBJ2-2; TRBD2 matches at 8 bases. The V and J ends lost 7 bases and 7 bases, in that order; junction bases with no gene match: 8. CDR3 size: 14 residues. DNA for the CDR3: TGTGCCAGCACCCGGGGGGGGCGCGACGGGGAGCTGTTTTTT. Its translation: CASTRGGRDGELFF.

The chain is built from TRBV6-2 or TRBV6-3 and TRBJ2-4; D is uncertain. This CDR3 comprises 17 residues. The V and J ends lost 0 bases and 0 bases respectively, with 12 bases between them. Per the germline V gene, CDR1 is MNHEY and CDR2 is SVGEGT. The CDR3 is CASSYSGENIAKNIQYF. CDR3 nucleotide sequence: TGTGCCAGCAGTTACTCAGGAGAGAACATAGCCAAAAACATTCAGTACTTC.

With regard to this clonotype: One end of the junction does not line up with germline, which may come from a read error. This rearrangement joins TRBV27 to TRBJ2-7; D call uncertain. CDR1 is MNHEY, CDR2 SMNVEV, per germline (reference sequence). The CDR3 extends over 13 amino acids. This CDR3 is CASAPRRTYGQYF. CDR3 in DNA: TGTGCCAGCGCTCCCCGCAGGACCTACGGGCAGTACTTC.

This clonotype was detected many times. The chain couples TRBV30 to TRBJ1-1, with D perhaps matching TRBD1 (6 bases). The V gene's germline CDR1 is GTSNPN and CDR2 SVGIG (reference sequence). This CDR3 region has 13 residues. With 2 bases removed from V and 2 bases from J, the gap between germline ends came to 9 bases. CDR3 loop: CAWSKGGNTEAFF. The CDR3 nucleotides read TGTGCCTGGAGTAAAGGGGGTAACACTGAAGCTTTCTTT.

In nucleotides, the CDR3 is TGCAGTGCTAGAGCTGGATCCTACGAGCAGTACTTC. Amino acid sequence: CSARAGSYEQYF. The J gene is TRBJ2-7, the V gene TRBV20-1; unclear D gene. V lost 1 base, J lost 1 base, and 5 bases lay in between. CDR3 size: 12 residues. The germline gives CDR1 DFQATT, CDR2 SNEGSKA (reference sequence).

This clonotype occurred a few times. This chain joins TRBV11-1 and TRBJ2-7; D call uncertain. CDR1 is SGHAT and CDR2 is FQDESV in the germline V gene (reference sequence). V shed 4 bases and J shed 6 bases, with 10 bases lying between them. The CDR3 loop spans 12 amino acids. CDR3 residues: CASSSVMGEQYF. The CDR3 region has the DNA TGTGCCAGCAGCTCAGTGATGGGCGAGCAGTACTTC.

This clonotype showed up just a few times. This likely comes from a read error, as the CDR3 has no conserved phenylalanine or tryptophan at its end. The genes are TRBV20-1 and TRBJ2-7, with 9 bases identical to TRBD2. Germline CDR1 and CDR2: DFQATT and SNEGSKA (reference sequence). Trimming took 5 bases from V and 4 from J; bases not matched to a gene: 6. The CDR3 loop spans 13 amino acids. For the CDR3, the DNA is TGCAGTGCTGGTAGCGGGAGTCCATACGAGCAGTACCTC. This gives the protein CSAGSGSPYEQYL.

This clonotype was seen a handful of times. This chain links TRBV5-1 with TRBJ2-1; D unclear. The CDR3 extends over 11 amino acids. In germline, CDR1 is SGHRS, CDR2 YFSETQ. V dropped 4 bases and J dropped 9 bases, with 8 bases sitting between them. The CDR3 here is CASSLQTEQFF. In DNA, the CDR3 is TGCGCCAGCAGCCTACAAACTGAGCAGTTCTTC.

This clonotype was counted a few times. This chain uses TRBV27 with TRBJ2-7; D may be TRBD1 (5 bases). Germline lookup yields CDR1 MNHEY and CDR2 SMNVEV (reference sequence). V was trimmed by 0 bases and J by 5 bases, leaving 8 bases between them. The CDR3 loop spans 13 amino acids. The DNA of the CDR3 is TGTGCCAGCAGTTTATCGCTAGGGGACGAGCAGTACTTC. This encodes CASSLSLGDEQYF.

Ten or more counts support this clonotype. The V call is TRBV5-8, the J call TRBJ2-7, with D possibly being TRBD1 (6 bases). This CDR3 region has 13 residues. CDR1 is SGHTS and CDR2 is YDEGEE in the germline V gene. V gave up 3 bases and J gave up 3 bases, with 10 bases separating them. The CDR3 DNA reads as TGTGCCAGCAGCTCCGACAGGTACTACGAGCAGTACTTC. Its translation is CASSSDRYYEQYF. Filled out from reference TRBV5-8 and TRBJ2-7, the complete variable domain reads EAGVTQSPTHLIKTRGQQATLRCSPISGHTSVYWYQQALGLGLQFLLWYDEGEERNRGNFPPRFSGRQFPNYSSELNVNALELEDSALYLCASSSDRYYEQYFGPGTRLTVT.

This clonotype occurred a few times. The rearrangement uses TRBV9 and TRBJ2-5; D perhaps matches TRBD2 (6 bases). Per germline, CDR1 SGDLS and CDR2 YYNGEE. The CDR3 sequence is 16 residues long. V dropped 2 bases and J dropped 0 bases, with 14 bases sitting between them. As DNA, the CDR3 is TGTGCCAGCAGCGTCGGGAGACTACTGTACCAAGAGACCCAGTACTTC. Protein sequence: CASSVGRLLYQETQYF.

This chain connects TRBV11-2 to TRBJ2-7, with 8 bases lining up with TRBD1. V dropped 5 bases and J dropped 4; count of bases not matched to a gene: 10. The CDR3 has 15 residues. Germline lookup yields CDR1 SGHAT and CDR2 FQNNGV. The CDR3 DNA is TGTGCCAGCAGCACGGGGTCAGGGGGCTGGTACGAGCAGTACTTC. Amino acid sequence: CASSTGSGGWYEQYF.

This clonotype was seen ten or more times. The gene calls are TRBV20-1 and TRBJ1-2; D is uncertain. This CDR3 contains 10 residues. The germline V gene has CDR1 DFQATT and CDR2 SNEGSKA (reference sequence). The ends were cut back, 5 bases at V and 6 bases at J, with 7 bases in the middle. The CDR3 DNA is TGCAGTGCTGGGGTAGATGGCTACACCTTC. Its protein is CSAGVDGYTF.

This clonotype was seen only a few times. This chain joins TRBV6-6 and TRBJ2-1; either TRBD1 or TRBD2 may fit D (5 bases each). V lost 2 bases, J lost 10 bases, and 21 bases lay in between. This CDR3 region has 16 residues. The germline CDR1 and CDR2 sequences are MNHNY and SVGAGI (reference sequence). The CDR3 DNA follows: TGTGCCAGCAGTTACACTCCGGGACCAGGCCGGCGGGAGCAGTTCTTC. Translated, it gives CASSYTPGPGRREQFF.

V gene TRBV15 combines with J gene TRBJ2-1, with 12 bases identical to TRBD2. Germline values: CDR1 LNHNV, CDR2 YYDKDF (reference sequence). Losses at the gene ends were 0 bases for V and 5 bases for J; bases not matched to a gene: 11. The CDR3 covers 19 residues. The CDR3 DNA reads as TGTGCCACCAGCAGAGAAGGGACACTGGGACTAGCGGGTAACAATGAGCAGTTCTTC. This codes for CATSREGTLGLAGNNEQFF. Using reference TRBV15 and TRBJ2-1 for the parts outside the CDR3, the full variable domain is DAMVIQNPRYQVTQFGKPVTLSCSQTLNHNVMYWYQQKSSQAPKLLFHYYDKDFNNEADTPDNFQSRRPNTSFCFLDIRSPGLGDTAMYLCATSREGTLGLAGNNEQFFGPGTRLTVL.

This clonotype was observed at least ten times. The chain is built from TRBV20-1 and TRBJ2-7; TRBD2 is a possible D gene (5 bases). V was trimmed by 3 bases and J by 1 base, leaving 13 bases between them. Germline CDR1 is DFQATT and CDR2 is SNEGSKA (reference sequence). This CDR3 contains 14 residues. The CDR3 DNA reads TGCAGTGCTAGCTCCCCCCGGGGTTCCTACGAGCAGTACTTC. Encoded protein: CSASSPRGSYEQYF.

This chain connects TRBV7-2 to TRBJ2-2; D is unclear. CDR3 length: 15 amino acids. Germline V gene lookup returns CDR1 SGHTA and CDR2 FQGNSA. The V and J ends lost 3 bases and 9 bases respectively, with 17 bases between them. The CDR3 region has the DNA TGTGCCAGCAGCTTTGGTATTGTAGTTTCCCGGGAGCTGTTTTTT. It specifies CASSFGIVVSRELFF.